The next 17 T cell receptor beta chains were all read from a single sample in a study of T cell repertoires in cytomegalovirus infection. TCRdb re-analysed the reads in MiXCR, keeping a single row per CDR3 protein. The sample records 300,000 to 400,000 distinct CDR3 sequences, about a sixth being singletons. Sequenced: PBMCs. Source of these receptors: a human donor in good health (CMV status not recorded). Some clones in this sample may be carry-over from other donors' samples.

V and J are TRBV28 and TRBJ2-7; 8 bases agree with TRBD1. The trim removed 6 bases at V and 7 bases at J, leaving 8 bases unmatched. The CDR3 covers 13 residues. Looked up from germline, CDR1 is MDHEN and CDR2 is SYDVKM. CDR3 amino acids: CASRSQGGGEQYF. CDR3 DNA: TGTGCCAGCAGATCACAGGGGGGTGGGGAGCAGTACTTC. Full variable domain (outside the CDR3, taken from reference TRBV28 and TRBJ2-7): DVKVTQSSRYLVKRTGEKVFLECVQDMDHENMFWYRQDPGLGLRLIYFSYDVKMKEKGDIPEGYSVSREKKERFSLILESASTNQTSMYLCASRSQGGGEQYFGPGTRLTVT.

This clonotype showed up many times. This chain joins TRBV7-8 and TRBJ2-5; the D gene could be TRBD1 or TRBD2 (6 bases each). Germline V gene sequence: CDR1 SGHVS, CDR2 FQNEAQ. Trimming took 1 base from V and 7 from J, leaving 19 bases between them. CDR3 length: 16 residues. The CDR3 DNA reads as TGTGCCAGCAGCTTAGGAGTGACTACCAAGGGGGGGACCCAGTACTTC. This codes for CASSLGVTTKGGTQYF.

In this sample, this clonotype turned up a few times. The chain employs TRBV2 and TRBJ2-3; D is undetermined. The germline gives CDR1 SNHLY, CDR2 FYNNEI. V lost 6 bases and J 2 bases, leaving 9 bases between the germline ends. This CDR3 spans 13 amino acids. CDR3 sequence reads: CASRADDTDTQYF. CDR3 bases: TGTGCCAGCAGAGCCGACGACACAGATACGCAGTATTTT.

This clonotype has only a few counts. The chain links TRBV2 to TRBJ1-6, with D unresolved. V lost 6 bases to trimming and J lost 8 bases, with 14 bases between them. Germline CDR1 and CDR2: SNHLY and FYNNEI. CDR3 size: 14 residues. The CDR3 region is CASRRTTTDSPLHF. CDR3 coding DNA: TGTGCCAGCAGAAGAACGACCACGGATTCACCCCTCCACTTT.

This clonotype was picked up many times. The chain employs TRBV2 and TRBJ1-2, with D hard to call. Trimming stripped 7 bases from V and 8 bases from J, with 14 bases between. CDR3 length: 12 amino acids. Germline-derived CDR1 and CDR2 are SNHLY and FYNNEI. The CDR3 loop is CASTPGGGGYTF. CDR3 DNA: TGTGCCAGCACTCCCGGAGGCGGGGGCTACACCTTC.

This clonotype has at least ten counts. The CDR3 sequence: CASSSGPLETQYF. For the CDR3, the DNA is TGTGCCAGCAGCTCCGGGCCCTTGGAGACCCAGTACTTC. This chain connects TRBV11-2 to TRBJ2-5, with D unresolved. The V gene lost 4 bases and the J gene lost 5 bases, with 11 bases spanning the gap. This CDR3 has 13 residues. Germline CDR1 is SGHAT and CDR2 is FQNNGV.

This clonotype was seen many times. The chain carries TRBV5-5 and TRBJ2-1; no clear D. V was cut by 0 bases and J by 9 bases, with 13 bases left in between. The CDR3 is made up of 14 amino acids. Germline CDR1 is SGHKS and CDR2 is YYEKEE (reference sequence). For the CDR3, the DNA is TGTGCCAGCAGCTTGGGGGTCAGTTCGGCTGAGCAGTTCTTC. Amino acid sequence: CASSLGVSSAEQFF.

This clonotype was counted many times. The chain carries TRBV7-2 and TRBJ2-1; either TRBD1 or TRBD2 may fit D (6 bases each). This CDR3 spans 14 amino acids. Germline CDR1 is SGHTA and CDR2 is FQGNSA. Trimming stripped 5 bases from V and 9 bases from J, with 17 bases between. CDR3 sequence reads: CASSLEGGVSEQFF. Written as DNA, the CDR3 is TGTGCCAGCAGCCTTGAGGGGGGAGTGAGTGAGCAGTTCTTC.

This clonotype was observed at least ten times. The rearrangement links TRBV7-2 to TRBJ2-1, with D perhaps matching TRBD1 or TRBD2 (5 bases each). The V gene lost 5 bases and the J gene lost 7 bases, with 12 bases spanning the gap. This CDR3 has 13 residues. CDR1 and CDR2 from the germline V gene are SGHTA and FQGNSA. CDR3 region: CASSPRWGNEQFF. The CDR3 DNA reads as TGTGCCAGCAGCCCTAGATGGGGGAATGAGCAGTTCTTC.

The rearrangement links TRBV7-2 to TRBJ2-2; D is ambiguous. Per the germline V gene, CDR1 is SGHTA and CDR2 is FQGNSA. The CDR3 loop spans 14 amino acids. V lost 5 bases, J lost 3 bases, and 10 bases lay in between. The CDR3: CASSLVRDTGELFF. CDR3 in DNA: TGTGCCAGCAGCCTCGTCCGTGACACCGGGGAGCTGTTTTTT.

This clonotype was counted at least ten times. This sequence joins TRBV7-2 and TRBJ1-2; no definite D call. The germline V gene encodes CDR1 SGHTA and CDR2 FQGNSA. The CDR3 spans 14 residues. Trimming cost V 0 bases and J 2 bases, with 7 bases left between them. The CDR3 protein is CASSLAWQNYGYTF. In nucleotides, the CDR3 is TGTGCCAGCAGCTTAGCATGGCAGAACTATGGCTACACCTTC.

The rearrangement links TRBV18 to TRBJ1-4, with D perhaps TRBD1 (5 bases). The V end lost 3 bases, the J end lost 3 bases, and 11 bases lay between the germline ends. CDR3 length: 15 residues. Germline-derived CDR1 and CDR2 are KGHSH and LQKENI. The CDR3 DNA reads TGTGCCAGCTCACCCGACAGTCCTCCTAATGAAAAACTGTTTTTT. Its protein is CASSPDSPPNEKLFF. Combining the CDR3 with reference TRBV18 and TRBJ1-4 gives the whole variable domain NAGVMQNPRHLVRRRGQEARLRCSPMKGHSHVYWYRQLPEEGLKFMVYLQKENIIDESGMPKERFSAEFPKEGPSILRIQQVVRGDSAAYFCASSPDSPPNEKLFFGSGTQLSVL.

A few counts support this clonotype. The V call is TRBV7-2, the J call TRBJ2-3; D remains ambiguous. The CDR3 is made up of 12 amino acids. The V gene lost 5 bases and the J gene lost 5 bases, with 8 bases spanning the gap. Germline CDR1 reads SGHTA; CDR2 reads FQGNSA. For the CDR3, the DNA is TGTGCCAGCAGCCACGGTGGAGATACGCAGTATTTT. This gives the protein CASSHGGDTQYF.

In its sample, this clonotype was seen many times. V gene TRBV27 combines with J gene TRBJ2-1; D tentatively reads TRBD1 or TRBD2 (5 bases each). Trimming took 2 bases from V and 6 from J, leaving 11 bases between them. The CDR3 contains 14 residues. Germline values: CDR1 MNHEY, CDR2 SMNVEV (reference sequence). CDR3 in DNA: TGTGCCAGCAGTTTACCAGGGCGGGCCAATGAGCAGTTCTTC. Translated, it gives CASSLPGRANEQFF.

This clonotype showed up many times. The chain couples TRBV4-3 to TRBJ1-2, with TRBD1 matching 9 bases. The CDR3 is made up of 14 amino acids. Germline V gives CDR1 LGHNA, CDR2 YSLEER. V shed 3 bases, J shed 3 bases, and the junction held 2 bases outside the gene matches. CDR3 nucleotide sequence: TGCGCCAGCAGCCACCGGACAGGGGACTATGGCTACACCTTC. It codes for CASSHRTGDYGYTF.

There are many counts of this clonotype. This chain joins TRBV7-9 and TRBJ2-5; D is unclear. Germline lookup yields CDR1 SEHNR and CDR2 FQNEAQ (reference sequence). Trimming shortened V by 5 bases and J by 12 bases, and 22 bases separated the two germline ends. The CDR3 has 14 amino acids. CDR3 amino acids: CASSRAGALGQEYF. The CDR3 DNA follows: TGTGCCAGCAGCCGAGCTGGCGCCCTTGGTCAGGAGTACTTC.

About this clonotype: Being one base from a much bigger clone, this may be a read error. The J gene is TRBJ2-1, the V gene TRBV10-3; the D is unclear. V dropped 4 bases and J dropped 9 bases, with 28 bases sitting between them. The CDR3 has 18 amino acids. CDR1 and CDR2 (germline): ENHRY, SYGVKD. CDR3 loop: CAISGSEDRSVMLAEQFF. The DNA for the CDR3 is TGTGCCATCAGTGGGAGCGAAGATAGGAGCGTTATGTTGGCTGAGCAGTTCTTC.